Below, one TCR beta chain is given with its context. 60 Vbeta and 13 Jbeta primers were used in PCR. Clones were read by immunoSEQ multiplex PCR, and TCRdb kept only the in-frame ones, dropping some. This sample yields about 180,000 clones, of which over 60% are seen a single time; more than 5.5% belongs to the top ten. CDR1 is KGHSY, CDR2 FQNENV, per germline. This CDR3 is built from 16 residues. V lost 4 bases and J lost 2, with 16 bases in between. This record comes from a study of cytomegalovirus exposure and HLA in healthy donors. This receptor was obtained from a man aged 40-49 years in good health and CMV-seronegative. This sequence joins TRBV16 and TRBJ2-3, with D perhaps TRBD2 (6 bases). The sample comprised PBMCs. CDR3 sequence (DNA): TGTGCCAGCAGCCCCGCGGCGGGAAGTTCCACAGATACGCAGTATTTT. Encoded protein: CASSPAAGSSTDTQYF.